A single sample is the source of the 19 T cell receptor beta chains below, sequenced in a study of blood T cell repertoires in COVID-19. Some clones are missing from TCRdb's copy, which holds only in-frame ones; the method was immunoSEQ multiplex PCR. The repertoire has roughly 250,000 clones, approximately 91% of them found once; the top ten carry 2.1%. Sequenced material: peripheral blood. These receptors originate from a middle-aged woman who had recovered from COVID-19.

This chain links TRBV3-1 (or the pseudogene TRBV3-2) with TRBJ2-2; TRBD2 matches 8 bases. This CDR3 region has 14 residues. Per germline, CDR1 LGHDT and CDR2 YNNKEL (reference sequence). J lost 6 bases, V lost 4 bases, and 4 bases had no gene match. The CDR3 DNA reads as TGTGCCAGCAGCCGAGAACTAGCGGCCGGGGAGCTGTTTTTT. Translation: CASSRELAAGELFF.

This clone appeared a single time. The chain couples TRBV19 to TRBJ1-5; perhaps TRBD1 as D (6 bases). Trimming stripped 7 bases from V and 5 bases from J, with 18 bases between. CDR3 size: 15 residues. Germline CDR1 reads LNHDA; CDR2 reads SQIVND (reference sequence). The CDR3 bases are TGTGCCAGTATCGGGGGAGGGGGGCTTCATCAGCCCCAGCATTTT. Translated: CASIGGGGLHQPQHF.

CDR3 nucleotide sequence: TGTGCCAGCAGTAGACTAGATGGGAGTAATGAGCAGTTCTTC. It encodes CASSRLDGSNEQFF. J is TRBJ2-1 and V is TRBV6-1; D perhaps matches TRBD2 (6 bases). The V end lost 5 bases, the J end lost 7 bases, and 15 bases lay between the germline ends. Germline V gene lookup returns CDR1 MNHNS and CDR2 SASEGT. The CDR3 sequence is 14 residues long.

The chain carries TRBV4-1 and TRBJ1-5; 9 positions agree with TRBD1. CDR1 and CDR2 (germline): MGHRA, YSYEKL. The CDR3 is made up of 17 amino acids. J lost 5 bases, V lost 4 bases, and 12 bases had no gene match. The CDR3 is CASSPVTGGISDQPQHF. CDR3 DNA: TGCGCCAGCAGCCCCGTGACAGGGGGTATAAGCGATCAGCCCCAGCATTTT.

Written as DNA, the CDR3 is TGTGCCAGCAGCGCGGACAGGGGAGAGACCCAGTACTTC. Translation gives CASSADRGETQYF. The chain is built from TRBV7-2 and TRBJ2-5; 9 nucleotides agree with TRBD1. This CDR3 is built from 13 residues. CDR1 is SGHTA, CDR2 FQGNSA, per germline. V lost 5 bases and J lost 4; bases outside the gene matches: 2.

This rearrangement joins TRBV13 to TRBJ1-2; 7 nucleotides line up with TRBD1. Germline CDR1 PRHDT, CDR2 FYEKMQ (reference sequence). J was trimmed by 0 bases and V by 2 bases; bases with no gene match: 6. The CDR3 is 16 amino acids. The CDR3 reads CASSLNRGRANYGYTF. In DNA, the CDR3 is TGTGCCAGCAGCTTAAACAGGGGTAGAGCTAACTATGGCTACACCTTC.

This CDR3 reads CASSITGAANTEAFF. The DNA of the CDR3 is TGTGCCAGTAGTATCACAGGGGCGGCGAACACTGAAGCTTTCTTT. This sequence joins TRBV19 and TRBJ1-1, with 7 positions matching TRBD1. Germline assignment: CDR1 LNHDA and CDR2 SQIVND (reference sequence). V was clipped by 3 bases and J by 1 base; unmatched bases: 5. The CDR3 runs to 15 residues.

The genes are TRBV6-5 and TRBJ1-1; TRBD1 agrees at 10 bases. Germline trimming cut 7 bases from V and 1 base from J; bases unmatched to any gene: 6. Germline CDR1 MNHEY, CDR2 SVGAGI. This CDR3 has 15 residues. The CDR3 spells CASKKDRGSNTEAFF. The CDR3 nucleotides are TGTGCCAGCAAAAAGGACAGGGGGTCGAACACTGAAGCTTTCTTT.

The chain has TRBV7-9 and TRBJ1-2; 7 bases align to TRBD1. The CDR3 totals 18 residues. The germline CDR1 and CDR2 sequences are SEHNR and FQNEAQ (reference sequence). Trimming removed 3 bases from V and 3 bases from J; junction bases left unmatched: 16. CDR3 region: CASSFSDRVKVRDYGYTF. DNA of the CDR3: TGTGCCAGCAGCTTCTCCGACAGGGTAAAAGTAAGGGACTATGGCTACACCTTC.

The rearrangement links TRBV24-1 to TRBJ1-2; 8 nucleotides match TRBD1. The germline V gene has CDR1 KGHDR and CDR2 SFDVKD. This CDR3 is 15 amino acids long. V was clipped by 4 bases and J by 7 bases; unmatched bases: 10. The CDR3 region is CATSEDKTGGGGYTF. The CDR3 DNA is TGTGCCACCAGTGAAGATAAAACAGGGGGTGGTGGCTACACCTTC.

This chain connects TRBV19 to TRBJ1-1, with TRBD1 matching 9 bases. Germline CDR1 reads LNHDA; CDR2 reads SQIVND (reference sequence). The CDR3 covers 19 residues. V shed 5 bases and J 2 bases; nucleotides not matched to a gene: 18. The CDR3 DNA reads as TGTGCCAGTAGTCTACGTCCCGGGACAGGGAGGGGGCTCAACACTGAAGCTTTCTTT. Protein: CASSLRPGTGRGLNTEAFF.

The gene calls are TRBV28 and TRBJ1-1, with TRBD1 identical over 7 bases. The CDR3 sequence is 14 residues long. CDR1 is MDHEN and CDR2 is SYDVKM in the germline V gene. J gave up 8 bases and V 4 bases, and 10 bases lay outside the gene matches. The DNA for the CDR3 is TGTGCCAGCAGTTCTACGGCGGGACAGCGAGAAGCTTTCTTT. Its protein product is CASSSTAGQREAFF.

The gene calls are TRBV5-1 and TRBJ2-5; 7 bases line up with TRBD1. Germline V gives CDR1 SGHRS, CDR2 YFSETQ. V lost 3 bases, J lost 5 bases, and 13 bases stayed unmatched. This CDR3 region has 16 residues. CDR3 nucleotides: TGCGCCAGCAGCTCCGCCGATAGGGGGCTTAGGGAGACCCAGTACTTC. Its translation is CASSSADRGLRETQYF.

The V and J genes are TRBV27 and TRBJ2-1, with TRBD1 identical over 12 bases. Germline V gives CDR1 MNHEY, CDR2 SMNVEV (reference sequence). V was clipped by 6 bases and J by 8 bases; unmatched bases: 8. The CDR3 has 15 residues. Here the CDR3 DNA reads TGTGCCAGCAGAAGCACCGGGACAGGGGGCCATGAGCAGTTCTTC. It yields the protein CASRSTGTGGHEQFF.

The chain recombines TRBV11-2 with TRBJ2-7; TRBD1 matches at 8 bases. The ends lost 3 bases at V and 3 bases at J; junction bases unmatched: 13. Germline values: CDR1 SGHAT, CDR2 FQNNGV. This CDR3 has 17 residues. The DNA for the CDR3 is TGTGCCAGCAGCTTGAGGGCAGGGGGCGCAGACCGCTACGAGCAGTACTTC. Protein: CASSLRAGGADRYEQYF.

The rearrangement joins TRBV14 to TRBJ2-3; 9 nucleotides line up with TRBD2. The trim removed 5 bases at V and 4 bases at J, leaving 13 bases unmatched. The germline V gene encodes CDR1 SGHDN and CDR2 FVKESK. The CDR3 runs 17 residues. The CDR3 region is CASSIPLRRGGPDTQYF. CDR3 bases: TGTGCCAGCAGCATCCCCCTAAGGCGGGGGGGTCCAGATACGCAGTATTTT.

This chain links TRBV19 with TRBJ1-5; D unclear. Looked up from germline, CDR1 is LNHDA and CDR2 is SQIVND (reference sequence). The CDR3 length is 13 residues. V was shortened by 8 bases and J by 6 bases, with 14 bases between the two germline ends. The CDR3 sequence: CASSTEGGQPQHF. The CDR3 DNA reads TGTGCCAGTTCGACGGAGGGTGGTCAGCCCCAGCATTTT.

The rearrangement uses TRBV27 and TRBJ1-2; D might be TRBD1 (6 bases). The germline V gene encodes CDR1 MNHEY and CDR2 SMNVEV (reference sequence). V lost 6 bases and J lost 7, with 21 bases in between. The CDR3 runs to 15 residues. The CDR3 sequence is CASSLDRLSSRGYTF. The CDR3 DNA reads as TGTGCCAGCAGCCTCGACAGGCTAAGTTCCCGTGGCTACACCTTC.

The rearrangement uses TRBV4-3 and TRBJ1-5; D is unclear. The V end was cut by 1 base, the J end by 0 bases, with 7 bases between. The CDR3 totals 15 residues. Germline CDR1 is LGHNA and CDR2 is YSLEER. CDR3 residues: CASSQGGGSNQPQHF. The CDR3 region has the DNA TGCGCCAGCAGCCAAGGCGGAGGTAGCAATCAGCCCCAGCATTTT.